This TCR beta chain was sequenced during a study of blood T cells in healthy people across ages. Overall study findings and caveats: In long-lived donors, naive CD4+ cell counts and diversity exceeded those of aged donors. A roughly linear fall in TCR beta diversity per million T cells was seen with increasing age.

At least ten counts were recorded for this clonotype. Its antigen remains unidentified. Then a second PCR, running roughly 6 to 12 cycles, was carried out with a sample-barcoded 5' primer and a J-beta primer mix. TCRdb called the 5' RACE reads again in MiXCR, with one record for every CDR3 protein. The top ten hold around a sixth of the sample, which has 600,000 or so distinct CDR3 sequences, around 31% seen once. Around 10 milliliters of peripheral blood were drawn from each donor. Sequencing was done on a sample of blood. This clonotype was obtained from a woman over 75 in good health.

DNA of the CDR3: TGCGCCAGCAGCTTGGATCGTTACACCTCTACGCAGTATTTT. As protein: CASSLDRYTSTQYF. The chain joins TRBV5-1 to TRBJ2-3; D is unclear. The CDR3 is 14 amino acids. The V end was cut by 0 bases, the J end by 8 bases, with 13 bases between. Per germline, CDR1 SGHRS and CDR2 YFSETQ.